These 5 T cell receptor beta chains share one sample of origin, sequenced in a study of T cells in Graves' hyperthyroidism and ophthalmopathy. Amplification of TCR beta CDR3 regions was performed using RNA transcripts as template. When the TCR CDR3 underwent first-round RT-PCR, the HTBI primer set was used. Each CDR3 protein gets one entry after TCRdb re-called the multiplex PCR reads with MiXCR. The sample lists some 370,000 distinct CDR3 sequences; 15% to 20% were seen once. The sequenced sample was blood. Receptors were obtained from a woman in her 30s with Graves' hyperthyroidism that later progressed to Graves' ophthalmopathy.

This clonotype was seen ten or more times. J is TRBJ2-3 and V is TRBV15, with TRBD2 matching over 10 bases. The junction had 8 bases not matched to a gene; V was cut back by 11 bases and J by 3 bases. This CDR3 is built from 14 residues. The germline V gene encodes CDR1 LNHNV and CDR2 YYDKDF (reference sequence). CDR3 sequence reads: CAVSGGALTDTQYF. CDR3 DNA: TGTGCCGTAAGCGGGGGGGCCTTAACAGATACGCAGTATTTT.

This clonotype was seen ten or more times. The chain joins TRBV3-1 to TRBJ1-1, with D hard to call. V was trimmed by 1 base and J by 5 bases, leaving 8 bases between them. The length of the CDR3 is 13 residues. Germline-derived CDR1 and CDR2 are LGHDT and YNNKEL (reference sequence). DNA of the CDR3: TGTGCCAGCAGCCAAGGAATCGGTACTGAAGCTTTCTTT. The encoded protein is CASSQGIGTEAFF.

This clonotype was seen a few times. This chain joins TRBV3-1 and TRBJ1-4; D not certain. The CDR3 loop spans 15 amino acids. Germline CDR1 LGHDT, CDR2 YNNKEL (reference sequence). V was clipped by 0 bases and J by 0 bases, with 5 bases between them. The CDR3 loop is CASSQEIATNEKLFF. CDR3 nucleotide sequence: TGTGCCAGCAGCCAAGAAATTGCAACTAATGAAAAACTGTTTTTT.

This clonotype was counted at least ten times. The genes are TRBV7-9 and TRBJ2-1, with TRBD2 matching 11 bases. The CDR3 has 14 residues. Germline trimming cut 5 bases from V and 12 bases from J; bases unmatched to any gene: 9. The germline CDR1 and CDR2 sequences are SEHNR and FQNEAQ (reference sequence). The CDR3 protein is CASSLSGLAGGQFF. DNA for the CDR3: TGTGCCAGCAGCCTCTCCGGGCTAGCGGGAGGGCAGTTCTTC.

The chain couples TRBV12-3 or TRBV12-4 to TRBJ2-1; weak D call: TRBD1 (6 bases). This CDR3 region has 15 residues. The V and J ends lost 5 bases and 4 bases respectively, with 15 bases between them. The CDR3 here is CASSNREPTYNEQFF. In DNA form, the CDR3 reads TGTGCCAGCAGTAACAGGGAACCAACATACAATGAGCAGTTCTTC.